The 19 T cell receptor beta chains listed next were all sequenced from one sample in a study of T cells in Graves' hyperthyroidism and ophthalmopathy. Regions amplified from RNA transcripts were the TCR beta CDR3 regions. HTBI primers were used for first-round RT-PCR of the TCR CDR3. One entry per CDR3 protein, called by TCRdb with MiXCR from the multiplex PCR reads. This sample has about 500,000 distinct CDR3 sequences, with approximately 16% found just once. Sequenced: blood. The receptors were sampled from a woman younger than 35 with Graves' hyperthyroidism.

This clonotype has just a few counts. The rearrangement uses TRBV20-1 and TRBJ2-4; D ambiguous. V was clipped by 3 bases and J by 1 base, with 7 bases between them. Germline V gene sequence: CDR1 DFQATT, CDR2 SNEGSKA (reference sequence). The length of the CDR3 is 13 residues. DNA of the CDR3: TGCAGTGCTAGTTTACCGGCCAAAAACATTCAGTACTTC. Residues: CSASLPAKNIQYF.

This clonotype was observed a handful of times. The chain employs TRBV24-1 and TRBJ2-2; TRBD1 aligns across 8 bases. After removal of 1 base from V and 2 bases from J, the junction contained 5 bases not matched to a gene. The CDR3 has 17 residues. Germline-derived CDR1 and CDR2 are KGHDR and SFDVKD. CDR3 loop: CATSDFGQGINTGELFF. CDR3 sequence (DNA): TGTGCCACCAGTGATTTTGGACAGGGCATCAACACCGGGGAGCTGTTTTTT.

V usage is TRBV7-9 and J usage is TRBJ2-7; D perhaps matches TRBD2 (5 bases). V lost 6 bases, J lost 11 bases, and 20 bases lay in between. Germline V gives CDR1 SEHNR, CDR2 FQNEAQ (reference sequence). The CDR3 extends over 13 amino acids. CDR3 sequence reads: CASSPLREGEEYF. Here the CDR3 DNA reads TGTGCCAGCAGTCCCCTTCGGGAAGGAGAGGAGTACTTC.

V and J are TRBV5-1 and TRBJ2-7; 14 bases are shared with TRBD2. The V gene's germline CDR1 is SGHRS and CDR2 YFSETQ. There are 15 residues in the CDR3. V was pared by 3 bases and J by 6 bases, with 5 bases of the junction left unmatched. CDR3 protein: CASSSGLAGDVEQYF. The DNA of the CDR3 is TGCGCCAGCAGCTCGGGACTAGCGGGAGATGTCGAGCAGTACTTC.

This chain uses TRBV27 with TRBJ2-2; a possible D gene is TRBD2 (5 bases). The CDR3 sequence is 14 residues long. Germline CDR1 reads MNHEY; CDR2 reads SMNVEV (reference sequence). V was pared by 3 bases and J by 3 bases, with 8 bases between. The CDR3: CASSFGKYTGELFF. CDR3 bases: TGTGCCAGCAGTTTCGGGAAATACACCGGGGAGCTGTTTTTT.

This clonotype was observed many times. This chain connects TRBV7-8 to TRBJ1-5, with D unclear. The CDR3 extends over 15 amino acids. Germline V lookup: CDR1 SGHVS, CDR2 FQNEAQ. The germline V and J ends were trimmed by 0 bases and 3 bases, with 9 bases remaining between them. This CDR3 is CASSLASHSNQPQHF. The CDR3 DNA sequence: TGTGCCAGCAGCTTAGCGTCTCACTCCAATCAGCCCCAGCATTTT.

This clonotype was seen repeatedly, ten times or more. The V call is TRBV11-2, the J call TRBJ1-1; D call uncertain. Trimming cost V 0 bases and J 7 bases, with 9 bases left between them. Germline V gene data show CDR1 as SGHAT and CDR2 as FQNNGV. CDR3 size: 13 residues. DNA for the CDR3: TGTGCCAGCAGCTTAGATCGGGATCTTGAAGCTTTCTTT. As protein: CASSLDRDLEAFF.

In its sample, this clonotype was seen once. The genes are TRBV2 and TRBJ1-2; 8 bases agree with TRBD1. J was trimmed by 7 bases and V by 6 bases; bases with no gene match: 16. Germline V lookup: CDR1 SNHLY, CDR2 FYNNEI. The CDR3 totals 16 residues. CDR3 residues: CASRGWTGSKIGGYTF. CDR3 bases: TGTGCCAGCAGAGGCTGGACAGGGAGTAAGATCGGTGGCTACACCTTC.

The V gene is TRBV4-1, the J gene TRBJ2-2, with 13 bases matching TRBD2. This CDR3 is built from 16 residues. Germline V CDR1 and CDR2: MGHRA, YSYEKL. Unmatched junction bases numbered 3, after V lost 8 bases and J lost 0 bases. In nucleotides, the CDR3 is TGCGCCAGCCGCGGACTAGCGGGAGCGAACACCGGGGAGCTGTTTTTT. Translated: CASRGLAGANTGELFF.

At least ten counts were recorded for this clonotype. CDR3 in amino acids: CASSPFGQLSLYEQYF. The DNA for the CDR3 is TGTGCCAGCAGCCCCTTTGGACAGCTCTCTCTCTACGAGCAGTACTTC. The V and J genes are TRBV7-9 and TRBJ2-7; D perhaps matches TRBD1 (6 bases). This CDR3 is 16 amino acids long. Germline CDR1 and CDR2: SEHNR and FQNEAQ (reference sequence). V dropped 5 bases and J dropped 3 bases, with 20 bases sitting between them.

The V and J genes are TRBV7-9 and TRBJ1-3; TRBD1 matches 7 bases. Germline values: CDR1 SEHNR, CDR2 FQNEAQ (reference sequence). The V segment lost 2 bases and the J segment 5 bases; nucleotides outside the gene matches: 9. This CDR3 is built from 16 residues. As DNA, the CDR3 is TGTGCCAGCAGCTTAAATCGGCGGGACAGCCGAAACACCATATATTTT. Protein product: CASSLNRRDSRNTIYF. The full variable domain, with the rest looked up from reference TRBV7-9 and TRBJ1-3, is DTGVSQNPRHKITKRGQNVTFRCDPISEHNRLYWYRQTLGQGPEFLTYFQNEAQLEKSRLLSDRFSAERPKGSFSTLEIQRTEQGDSAMYLCASSLNRRDSRNTIYFGEGSWLTVV.

This clonotype was recorded a few times. This rearrangement joins TRBV12-3 or TRBV12-4 to TRBJ2-2; D gene unclear. V was clipped by 5 bases and J by 3 bases, with 16 bases between them. The CDR3 sequence is 16 residues long. The CDR3 sequence is CASSGESIRYTGELFF. CDR3 nucleotides: TGTGCCAGCAGTGGGGAATCAATTCGGTACACCGGGGAGCTGTTTTTT.

The sample holds many counts of this clonotype. The genes are TRBV20-1 and TRBJ1-1; D not certain. This CDR3 comprises 12 residues. Looked up from germline, CDR1 is DFQATT and CDR2 is SNEGSKA (reference sequence). V shed 6 bases and J shed 5 bases, with 13 bases lying between them. The CDR3: CSATDRGTEAFF. The CDR3, as DNA: TGCAGTGCAACCGACCGAGGGACTGAAGCTTTCTTT.

This clonotype was counted a few times. The chain uses TRBV6-2 or TRBV6-3 and TRBJ2-1, with 10 positions matching TRBD1. CDR1 MNHEY and CDR2 SVGEGT come from the germline V gene. V was clipped by 5 bases and J by 5 bases; unmatched bases: 6. The CDR3 extends over 15 amino acids. CDR3 sequence reads: CASSRTGGTHNEQFF. CDR3 in DNA: TGTGCCAGCAGTCGGACAGGGGGAACACACAATGAGCAGTTCTTC.

The V gene is TRBV6-1, the J gene TRBJ2-1, with 8 bases lining up with TRBD1. Germline V lookup: CDR1 MNHNS, CDR2 SASEGT. The CDR3 totals 18 residues. V lost 5 bases to trimming and J lost 4 bases; unmatched junction nucleotides: 16. CDR3 sequence (DNA): TGTGCCAGCAGTCAAACAGGGGGGATGTGGGTGGGATACAATGAGCAGTTCTTC. Its translation: CASSQTGGMWVGYNEQFF.

This clonotype has a count of ten or more. V gene TRBV28 combines with J gene TRBJ1-1; 8 bases are a match to TRBD1. The CDR3 sequence is 14 residues long. Per germline, CDR1 MDHEN and CDR2 SYDVKM. The ends lost 7 bases at V and 4 bases at J; junction bases unmatched: 8. This CDR3 is CASTPDRETTEAFF. CDR3 nucleotide sequence: TGTGCCAGCACCCCGGACAGGGAGACCACTGAAGCTTTCTTT.

V is TRBV12-5 and J is TRBJ1-1, with 7 bases identical to TRBD1. The CDR3 is 14 amino acids. The junction had 8 bases not matched to a gene; V was cut back by 6 bases and J by 4 bases. Germline CDR1 is LGHNT and CDR2 is FRNRAP. The CDR3 DNA reads TGTGCTAGTGGAAAAGGGAACAGGGGCACTGAAGCTTTCTTT. Its protein product is CASGKGNRGTEAFF.

The chain carries TRBV7-9 and TRBJ1-1; TRBD1 agrees at 7 bases. Looked up from germline, CDR1 is SEHNR and CDR2 is FQNEAQ (reference sequence). V lost 5 bases and J lost 1; bases outside the gene matches: 7. This CDR3 region has 15 residues. The DNA of the CDR3 is TGTGCCAGCAGCACGACGACAGGGCGGAACACTGAAGCTTTCTTT. Translating it yields CASSTTTGRNTEAFF.

This clonotype has just a few counts. V is TRBV12-3 or TRBV12-4 and J is TRBJ1-4; no firm D call. V was cut by 6 bases and J by 8 bases, with 10 bases left in between. The CDR3 covers 12 residues. This CDR3 is CASSNIGEKLFF. The CDR3 DNA is TGTGCCAGCAGCAACATTGGGGAAAAACTGTTTTTT.